This TCR beta chain was retrieved from a study of cytomegalovirus exposure and HLA in healthy donors. General observations from the study: Altogether, 164 TCR beta chains were recorded as cytomegalovirus-associated. While the bulk of TCR sequences proved rare, some public TCRs turned up in many donors.

Comment on this clone: No antigen is known for it.

PCR used 60 Vbeta primers and 13 Jbeta primers. Original processing notes: In a later analysis, the count reached about 82 million unique TCR beta chains, with 9 million to 11 million shared. The assay was immunoSEQ multiplex PCR, and TCRdb's table has in-frame clones only and misses some. The V and J calls and clone size come from that table; D and trimming were worked out from the DNA. The sample has around 120,000 clones, almost 85% seen once. Sequencing used PBMCs. The clonotype originates from a boy aged 2-15 years in good health and CMV-seronegative.

The CDR3 coding sequence is TGCGCCAGCAGCCAAGTAATGTCGTCCGGCAATGAGCAGTTCTTC. As protein: CASSQVMSSGNEQFF. V gene TRBV4-1 combines with J gene TRBJ2-1; D is undetermined. CDR1 and CDR2 from the germline V gene are MGHRA and YSYEKL. This CDR3 is 15 amino acids long. The ends were cut back, 1 base at V and 6 bases at J, with 13 bases in the middle.